This entry lists 17 T cell receptor beta chains sequenced from one sample in a study of shared clonotypes between healthy human individuals. Method: immunoSEQ multiplex PCR; TCRdb's copy keeps in-frame clones and lacks some. The sample has around 2.3 million clones; almost 96% are singletons. The specimen sequenced was naive CD4+ T cells sorted from blood. Subset noted: CD45RA+ positively selected. The receptors stem from a man aged 18 to 30 in good health.

This rearrangement joins TRBV10-3 to TRBJ2-7; D is unresolved. The V gene's germline CDR1 is ENHRY and CDR2 SYGVKD. The CDR3 is 11 residues long. Deletions cut 1 base from V and 7 bases from J, with 5 bases between. CDR3 region: CAISEFREQYF. CDR3 nucleotide sequence: TGTGCCATCAGTGAGTTTCGTGAGCAGTACTTC.

The J gene is TRBJ1-5, the V gene TRBV21-1. TRBV21-1 is a listed pseudogene. This CDR3 is built from 16 residues. Here the CDR3 DNA reads TGTGCCAGCAGCAAGCCGGAGGAGGGTGCGAATCAGCCCCAGCATTTT. This translates into CASSKPEEGANQPQHF.

The chain joins TRBV28 to TRBJ1-5; a weak D match, TRBD1 (5 bases). There are 14 residues in the CDR3. V dropped 5 bases and J dropped 5 bases, with 13 bases sitting between them. Germline lookup yields CDR1 MDHEN and CDR2 SYDVKM. CDR3 sequence reads: CASSISRDDQPQHF. In nucleotides, the CDR3 is TGTGCCAGCAGTATATCCAGGGATGATCAGCCCCAGCATTTT.

The CDR3 loop reads CASSQGTSGRRGEQYF. Here the CDR3 DNA reads TGTGCCAGCAGCCAAGGGACTAGCGGGAGACGCGGCGAGCAGTACTTC. J is TRBJ2-7 and V is TRBV7-9; 14 bases line up with TRBD2. V lost 5 bases, J lost 6 bases, and 9 bases stayed unmatched. Germline V lookup: CDR1 SEHNR, CDR2 FQNEAQ (reference sequence). The CDR3 extends over 16 amino acids.

This chain joins TRBV28 and TRBJ2-7; 9 positions match TRBD1. Germline V CDR1 and CDR2: MDHEN, SYDVKM. After removal of 10 bases from V and 5 bases from J, the junction contained 9 bases not matched to a gene. This CDR3 contains 13 residues. CDR3 nucleotides: TGTGCCACGCGGGGGACAGGGCTCAACGAGCAGTACTTC. It yields the protein CATRGTGLNEQYF. Together with reference TRBV28 and TRBJ2-7, the CDR3 gives the full variable domain: DVKVTQSSRYLVKRTGEKVFLECVQDMDHENMFWYRQDPGLGLRLIYFSYDVKMKEKGDIPEGYSVSREKKERFSLILESASTNQTSMYLCATRGTGLNEQYFGPGTRLTVT.

The chain combines TRBV6-5 with TRBJ2-5, with 8 bases matching TRBD2. Trimming at V came to 6 bases and at J to 2 bases, leaving 8 bases not matched to a gene. From germline, CDR1 is MNHEY and CDR2 SVGAGI. The CDR3 length is 15 residues. The CDR3 loop is CASRAQLAAQETQYF. The CDR3 DNA reads TGTGCCAGCAGAGCACAACTAGCGGCTCAAGAGACCCAGTACTTC.

A note on this clone: This same CDR3 is encoded by further DNA sequences in the sample. This sequence joins TRBV7-2 and TRBJ1-2; no clear D. The germline gives CDR1 SGHTA, CDR2 FQGNSA. The V gene lost 1 base and the J gene lost 4 bases, with 7 bases spanning the gap. This CDR3 has 13 residues. CDR3 protein: CASSLGSLYGYTF. The DNA for the CDR3 is TGTGCCAGCAGCTTAGGCAGTCTCTATGGCTACACCTTC. The whole variable domain, remainder taken from reference TRBV7-2 and TRBJ1-2, is GAGVSQSPSNKVTEKGKDVELRCDPISGHTALYWYRQSLGQGLEFLIYFQGNSAPDKSGLPSDRFSAERTGGSVSTLTIQRTQQEDSAVYLCASSLGSLYGYTFGSGTRLTVV.

CDR3 sequence: CAISGGLAGDTQYF. The CDR3 DNA sequence: TGTGCCATCAGTGGGGGACTAGCGGGGGATACGCAGTATTTT. The V and J genes are TRBV10-3 and TRBJ2-3; 13 bases are a match to TRBD2. The trim removed 4 bases at V and 6 bases at J, leaving 1 base unmatched. The CDR3 extends over 14 amino acids. Germline values: CDR1 ENHRY, CDR2 SYGVKD.

In DNA, the CDR3 is TGCGCCAGCAGCCAAGAGGCTCAGGTGTATTCACCCCTCCACTTT. It specifies CASSQEAQVYSPLHF. V and J are TRBV4-1 and TRBJ1-6; D is ambiguous. The germline V gene has CDR1 MGHRA and CDR2 YSYEKL. This CDR3 is built from 15 residues. V lost 0 bases and J lost 8, with 11 bases in between.

J is TRBJ2-6 and V is TRBV5-1; D unresolved. The ends were cut back, 0 bases at V and 2 bases at J, with 6 bases in the middle. The germline CDR1 and CDR2 sequences are SGHRS and YFSETQ. CDR3 length equals 15 residues. For the CDR3, the DNA is TGCGCCAGCAGCTTGGTGACTCCTGGGGCCAACGTCCTGACTTTC. Encoded protein: CASSLVTPGANVLTF.

V is TRBV18 and J is TRBJ2-4, with TRBD1 matching over 9 bases. V trimming: 1 base; J trimming: 8 bases; junction bases outside the gene matches: 6. The CDR3 extends over 15 amino acids. Germline loops: CDR1 KGHSH, CDR2 LQKENI. CDR3 DNA sequence: TGTGCCAGCTCACCACGGGGACAGGGAATGGACATTCAGTACTTC. The encoded protein is CASSPRGQGMDIQYF.

For this clone: This same CDR3 is encoded by further DNA sequences in the sample. V usage is TRBV6-5 and J usage is TRBJ2-7, with TRBD2 matching 8 bases. CDR3 length: 13 residues. Trimming cost V 2 bases and J 6 bases; bases outside gene matches: 3. Germline CDR1 reads MNHEY; CDR2 reads SVGAGI. The CDR3 reads CASSYGLAGEQYF. CDR3 nucleotide sequence: TGTGCCAGCAGTTACGGACTAGCAGGCGAGCAGTACTTC.

This sequence joins TRBV5-4 and TRBJ2-7, with 10 bases fitting TRBD2. V lost 5 bases to trimming and J lost 0 bases; unmatched junction nucleotides: 8. The CDR3 covers 16 residues. Per germline, CDR1 SGHNT and CDR2 YYREEE (reference sequence). CDR3 bases: TGTGCCAGCAGAGCGGGACTAGCGCAAAACTCCTACGAGCAGTACTTC. Amino acid sequence: CASRAGLAQNSYEQYF.

The genes are TRBV4-1 and TRBJ2-3, with TRBD2 matching over 11 bases. The CDR3 has 19 residues. Germline CDR1 is MGHRA and CDR2 is YSYEKL. J gave up 3 bases and V 1 base, and 12 bases lay outside the gene matches. CDR3 nucleotides: TGCGCCAGCAGCCAAGGTTCTAGCGGGGGGCCTATTGGTACAGATACGCAGTATTTT. This gives the protein CASSQGSSGGPIGTDTQYF.

The chain joins TRBV29-1 to TRBJ2-6, with a tentative D call TRBD2 (7 bases). Germline-derived CDR1 and CDR2 are SQVTM and ANQGSEA. This CDR3 has 16 residues. The ends were cut back, 7 bases at V and 0 bases at J, with 16 bases in the middle. The CDR3 is CSATAGAGSGANVLTF. The CDR3 nucleotides read TGCAGCGCTACGGCGGGGGCCGGCTCTGGGGCCAACGTCCTGACTTTC.

V is TRBV4-3 and J is TRBJ2-3; no definite D call. The CDR3 has 17 amino acids. In germline, CDR1 is LGHNA, CDR2 YSLEER. With 1 base removed from V and 0 bases from J, the gap between germline ends came to 14 bases. The CDR3, as DNA: TGCGCCAGCAGCCAAGCTGTTCTCGCAGCTAGCACAGATACGCAGTATTTT. It codes for CASSQAVLAASTDTQYF.

The J gene is TRBJ1-1, the V gene TRBV5-4; 7 nucleotides line up with TRBD1. Looked up from germline, CDR1 is SGHNT and CDR2 is YYREEE (reference sequence). This CDR3 is built from 15 residues. Trimming removed 4 bases from V and 0 bases from J; junction bases left unmatched: 6. This CDR3 reads CASSPKGQMNTEAFF. The DNA for the CDR3 is TGTGCCAGCAGCCCAAAGGGACAGATGAACACTGAAGCTTTCTTT.